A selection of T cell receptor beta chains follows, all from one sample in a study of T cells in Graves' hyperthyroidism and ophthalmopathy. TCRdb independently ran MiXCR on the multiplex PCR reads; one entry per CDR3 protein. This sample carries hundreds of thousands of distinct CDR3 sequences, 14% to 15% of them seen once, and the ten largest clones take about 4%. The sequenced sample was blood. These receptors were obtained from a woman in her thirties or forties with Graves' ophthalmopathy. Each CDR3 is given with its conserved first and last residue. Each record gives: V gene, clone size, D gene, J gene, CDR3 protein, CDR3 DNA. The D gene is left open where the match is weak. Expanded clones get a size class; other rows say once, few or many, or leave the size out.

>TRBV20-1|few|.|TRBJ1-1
CSAPLPGRLNTEAFF
TGCAGTGCTCCCCTTCCGGGACGGCTGAACACTGAAGCTTTCTTT
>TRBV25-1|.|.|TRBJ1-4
CASSEGETGIGEKLFF
TGTGCCAGCAGTGAGGGGGAAACAGGGATTGGTGAAAAACTGTTTTTT
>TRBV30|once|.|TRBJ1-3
CAWSLGGGGNTIYF
TGTGCCTGGAGTCTTGGTGGCGGTGGAAACACCATATATTTT
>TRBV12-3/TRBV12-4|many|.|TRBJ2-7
CASSPSLGPKAEQYF
TGTGCCAGCAGTCCCTCCCTAGGACCTAAGGCCGAGCAGTACTTC
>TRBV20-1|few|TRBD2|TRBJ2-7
CSARESSGAQYF
TGCAGTGCTAGGGAATCTAGCGGGGCCCAGTACTTC
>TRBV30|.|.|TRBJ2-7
CAWSAAAEQYF
TGTGCCTGGAGTGCGGCAGCCGAGCAGTACTTC
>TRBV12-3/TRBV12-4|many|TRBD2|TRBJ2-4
CASSLGLAPVNIQYF
TGTGCCAGCAGTCTCGGACTAGCCCCTGTCAACATTCAGTACTTC
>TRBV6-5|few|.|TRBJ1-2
CASSYSIGADYSMRYTF
TGTGCCAGCAGTTACTCGATTGGGGCTGATTACTCTATGCGCTACACCTTC
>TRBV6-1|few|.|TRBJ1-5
CASSEWGGGVGWPQHF
TGTGCCAGCAGTGAATGGGGAGGTGGGGTAGGTTGGCCCCAGCATTTT
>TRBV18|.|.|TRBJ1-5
CASSPSATSNQPQHF
TGTGCCAGCTCACCATCAGCCACTAGCAATCAGCCCCAGCATTTT
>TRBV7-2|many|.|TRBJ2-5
CANSLQVGAQETQYF
TGTGCCAACAGCTTACAGGTGGGAGCCCAAGAGACCCAGTACTTC
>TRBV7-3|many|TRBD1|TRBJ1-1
CASSSTGGGGTEAFF
TGTGCCAGCAGTTCCACAGGGGGAGGAGGCACTGAAGCTTTCTTT
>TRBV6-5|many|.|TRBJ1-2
CASSYSVGAENYGYTF
TGTGCCAGCAGTTACTCGGTAGGGGCGGAGAACTATGGCTACACCTTC